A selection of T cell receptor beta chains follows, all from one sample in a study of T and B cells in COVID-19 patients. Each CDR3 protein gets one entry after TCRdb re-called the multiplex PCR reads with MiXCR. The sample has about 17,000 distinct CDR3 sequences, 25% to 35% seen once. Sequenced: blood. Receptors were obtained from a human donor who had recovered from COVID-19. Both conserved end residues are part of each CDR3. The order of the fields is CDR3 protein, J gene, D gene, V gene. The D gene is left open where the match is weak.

CDR3: CASSSGRRYGGYTF
J: TRBJ1-2
D: -
V: TRBV5-6

CDR3: CASSQDRGSPGFTGELFF
J: TRBJ2-2
D: -
V: TRBV4-3

CDR3: CASSYAYFGGVHEQYF
J: TRBJ2-7
D: -
V: TRBV6-5

CDR3: CASSYRYTEQFF
J: TRBJ2-1
D: -
V: TRBV6-2/TRBV6-3

CDR3: CSALEGEQFF
J: TRBJ2-1
D: -
V: TRBV29-1

CDR3: CASRDPGLAGLGGELFF
J: TRBJ2-2
D: TRBD2
V: TRBV27

CDR3: CATSEGGLGYTF
J: TRBJ1-2
D: TRBD1
V: TRBV24-1

CDR3: CASTPGLAELGELFF
J: TRBJ2-2
D: TRBD2
V: TRBV12-3/TRBV12-4

CDR3: CASSMTRARTENTEAFF
J: TRBJ1-1
D: -
V: TRBV19

CDR3: CSVVGDRGQYEQYF
J: TRBJ2-7
D: TRBD1
V: TRBV29-1

CDR3: CASSLLGTVNTGELFF
J: TRBJ2-2
D: -
V: TRBV18

CDR3: CASSLAQGARTEAFF
J: TRBJ1-1
D: TRBD1
V: TRBV7-6

CDR3: CASSAKDRYEQYF
J: TRBJ2-7
D: -
V: TRBV5-6

CDR3: CASSASWDSVFNEQFF
J: TRBJ2-1
D: TRBD1
V: TRBV6-1

CDR3: CASSLFSASGMEETQYF
J: TRBJ2-5
D: -
V: TRBV27

CDR3: CASSSTGRGYGYTF
J: TRBJ1-2
D: TRBD1
V: TRBV6-2/TRBV6-3

CDR3: CASSVGFNTGELFF
J: TRBJ2-2
D: -
V: TRBV19

CDR3: CARAGPNPGGNQPQHF
J: TRBJ1-5
D: -
V: TRBV19

CDR3: CASSYPGGGELFF
J: TRBJ2-2
D: TRBD2
V: TRBV6-2/TRBV6-3

CDR3: CATSDLAGFTDTQYF
J: TRBJ2-3
D: TRBD2
V: TRBV24-1

CDR3: CASSGRRGETQYF
J: TRBJ2-5
D: TRBD2
V: TRBV6-1

CDR3: CATSRVRVTMNTEAFF
J: TRBJ1-1
D: -
V: TRBV15

CDR3: CASSDPGQGSYEQYF
J: TRBJ2-7
D: TRBD1
V: TRBV6-2/TRBV6-3

CDR3: CASSQTGEQFF
J: TRBJ2-1
D: -
V: TRBV5-1

CDR3: CASTQRTGVLNEQYF
J: TRBJ2-7
D: TRBD1
V: TRBV6-1

CDR3: CSARDDPGLYGYTF
J: TRBJ1-2
D: -
V: TRBV20-1

CDR3: CATSDFATGVEKLFF
J: TRBJ1-4
D: TRBD1
V: TRBV24-1

CDR3: CASTLQGTTEAFF
J: TRBJ1-1
D: -
V: TRBV27

CDR3: CASSLGAGGFTDTQYF
J: TRBJ2-3
D: TRBD1
V: TRBV5-6

CDR3: CASRRGTYGYTF
J: TRBJ1-2
D: -
V: TRBV6-1

CDR3: CASSPSAVGGELFF
J: TRBJ2-2
D: -
V: TRBV5-4

CDR3: CARGVSGANTGELFF
J: TRBJ2-2
D: TRBD2
V: TRBV5-3

CDR3: CSARRQGGEQYF
J: TRBJ2-7
D: -
V: TRBV20-1

CDR3: CASSQRDRGGGYEQYF
J: TRBJ2-7
D: TRBD2
V: TRBV4-3

CDR3: CASSYSSISSSYNEQFF
J: TRBJ2-1
D: -
V: TRBV7-9

CDR3: CAWRTGGSDTGELFF
J: TRBJ2-2
D: -
V: TRBV30

CDR3: CASSPARGVWEQYF
J: TRBJ2-7
D: TRBD2
V: TRBV18

CDR3: CASSLGLYNEQFF
J: TRBJ2-1
D: -
V: TRBV7-9

CDR3: CASSRGQLYQPQHF
J: TRBJ1-5
D: TRBD1
V: TRBV6-5

CDR3: CATSRESGGGETQYF
J: TRBJ2-5
D: TRBD2
V: TRBV15